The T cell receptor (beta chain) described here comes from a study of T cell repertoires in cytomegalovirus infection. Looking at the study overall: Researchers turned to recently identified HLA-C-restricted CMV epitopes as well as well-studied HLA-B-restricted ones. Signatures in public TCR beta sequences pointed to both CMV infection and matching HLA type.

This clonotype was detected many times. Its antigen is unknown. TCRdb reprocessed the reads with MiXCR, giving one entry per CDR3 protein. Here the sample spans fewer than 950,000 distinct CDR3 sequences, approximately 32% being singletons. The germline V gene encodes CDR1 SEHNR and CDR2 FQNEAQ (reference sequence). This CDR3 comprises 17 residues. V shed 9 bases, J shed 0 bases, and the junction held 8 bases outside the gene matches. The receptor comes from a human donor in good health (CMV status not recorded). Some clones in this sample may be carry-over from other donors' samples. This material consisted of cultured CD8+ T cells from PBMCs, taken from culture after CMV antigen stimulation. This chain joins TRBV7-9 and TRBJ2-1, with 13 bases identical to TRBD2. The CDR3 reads CASPTSGGNSSYNEQFF. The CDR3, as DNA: TGTGCCAGTCCGACTAGCGGGGGGAACAGCTCCTACAATGAGCAGTTCTTC.